This is a list of T cell receptor beta chains from one sample in a study of regulatory T cells in long-lasting Graves disease. Each CDR3 protein is one row after TCRdb ran MiXCR on the multiplex PCR reads. The profile shows 350,000 to 500,000 distinct CDR3 sequences, roughly a fifth of them singletons. Sequences were derived from peripheral blood mononuclear cells (PBMCs), sampled when the disease was refractory, from a patient treated with antithyroid drugs. The receptors were gathered from a female donor with Graves disease. Both conserved end residues are part of each CDR3. The D gene is left open where the match is weak. The listing skips clone size in some rows; elsewhere it reads once, few, many or a size class.

TRBJ1-6 | 14 | many | NA | TRBV27 | TGTGCCAGCAGTTTTGGATCCTATAATTCACCCCTCCACTTT | CASSFGSYNSPLHF
TRBJ1-2 | 13 | few | TRBD1 | TRBV18 | TGTGCCAGCTCTCCCGACAGGGGTAATGGCTACACCTTC | CASSPDRGNGYTF
TRBJ2-2 | 14 | NA | NA | TRBV6-5 | TGTGCCAGCAGTTTCAGCCTTAACACCGGGGAGCTGTTTTTT | CASSFSLNTGELFF
TRBJ2-7 | 16 | few | TRBD1 | TRBV13 | TGTGCCAGCAGCTCGGCCGAACAGGGGACGGACTACGAGCAGTACTTC | CASSSAEQGTDYEQYF
TRBJ2-7 | 13 | many | NA | TRBV28 | TGTGCCAGCAGTTCCGATTCCCCCTACGAGCAGTACTTC | CASSSDSPYEQYF
TRBJ1-4 | 13 | many | NA | TRBV2 | TGTGCCAGCAGAACAGACAGCGGGGAAAAACTGTTTTTT | CASRTDSGEKLFF
TRBJ2-5 | 14 | NA | TRBD2 | TRBV29-1 | TGCAGCGTTGAGGGGCCTAGCGGGAGTCAGACCCAGTACTTC | CSVEGPSGSQTQYF
TRBJ2-4 | 13 | few | NA | TRBV11-2 | TGTGCCAGCAGCTTAGAGTATGGTAACATTCAGTACTTC | CASSLEYGNIQYF
TRBJ1-1 | 12 | few | NA | TRBV2 | TGTGCCAGCAGCCCTGGGCGGGGTGAAGCTTTCTTT | CASSPGRGEAFF
TRBJ2-5 | 15 | many | NA | TRBV7-8 | TGTGCCAGCAGCGCCGACGGGACTTTCGGGGAGACCCAGTACTTC | CASSADGTFGETQYF
TRBJ2-5 | 13 | many | NA | TRBV11-2 | TGTGCCAGCAGCTGGTCCAATAAAGAGACCCAGTACTTC | CASSWSNKETQYF
TRBJ1-5 | 14 | NA | NA | TRBV5-8 | TGTGCCAGCAGCTTGTGGGGGTTCAATCAGCCCCAGCATTTT | CASSLWGFNQPQHF
TRBJ1-1 | 13 | NA | NA | TRBV27 | TGTGCCAGCAGGGGGGGGATGAACACTGAAGCTTTCTTT | CASRGGMNTEAFF
TRBJ2-7 | 14 | NA | NA | TRBV7-9 | TGTGCCAGCAGCTTCGGCGACAGGAGATACGAGCAGTACTTC | CASSFGDRRYEQYF
TRBJ1-2 | 13 | many | NA | TRBV28 | TGTGCCAGCATTACGTCGGGGGACTATGGCTACACCTTC | CASITSGDYGYTF
TRBJ2-5 | 14 | many | NA | TRBV5-6 | TGTGCCAGCAGCTTGGAGGTCAGTCAAGAGACCCAGTACTTC | CASSLEVSQETQYF
TRBJ2-3 | 13 | few | NA | TRBV7-3 | TGTGCCAGCAGCTTAAATATCGGCGGGACGCAGTATTTT | CASSLNIGGTQYF
TRBJ2-5 | 14 | NA | NA | TRBV4-2 | TGTGTCAGCAGCCAAGGACCAGCCGCGGAGACCCAGTACTTC | CVSSQGPAAETQYF
TRBJ1-5 | 15 | many | NA | TRBV2 | TGTGCCAGCGGAAGGTCCTTCGGGAGCAATCAGCCCCAGCATTTT | CASGRSFGSNQPQHF
TRBJ2-5 | 16 | many | TRBD1 | TRBV24-1 | TGTGCCACCAGTGATTCGGGACAGGGGGCGGTTGAGACCCAGTACTTC | CATSDSGQGAVETQYF
TRBJ2-7 | 15 | NA | TRBD1 | TRBV18 | TGTGCCAGCTCACCCTTGGACAGGGTGTTGAACGAGCAGTACTTC | CASSPLDRVLNEQYF
TRBJ1-1 | 12 | NA | TRBD1 | TRBV29-1 | TGCAGCGTACTGACAGGGGCGGGTGAAGCTTTCTTT | CSVLTGAGEAFF
TRBJ2-2 | 16 | few | NA | TRBV19 | TGTGCCAGTAGTAGACTCGGGACTCCCAACACCGGGGAGCTGTTTTTT | CASSRLGTPNTGELFF
TRBJ2-3 | 15 | many | NA | TRBV28 | TGTGCCAGCAGCCCCGGATCGCTGGGCACAGATACGCAGTATTTT | CASSPGSLGTDTQYF
TRBJ2-7 | 13 | NA | NA | TRBV5-1 | TGCGCCAGCAGAGGGACACACTCCTACGAGCAGTACTTC | CASRGTHSYEQYF
TRBJ2-5 | 16 | NA | TRBD2 | TRBV7-9 | TGTGCCAGCAGCGCTCGACCGGGACTAGCAAAGGAGACCCAGTACTTC | CASSARPGLAKETQYF
TRBJ2-7 | 17 | NA | TRBD2 | TRBV5-6 | TGTGCCAGCAGACGGCCTAAACCGGGACTAGCGAATAACGAGCAGTACTTC | CASRRPKPGLANNEQYF
TRBJ2-3 | 13 | NA | TRBD1 | TRBV10-3 | TGTGCCATCAGTGGGACAGGGAGAGATACGCAGTATTTT | CAISGTGRDTQYF
TRBJ1-1 | 13 | many | NA | TRBV10-3 | TGTGCCATCACTTCGTTGGGAAGGGACCAAGCTTTCTTT | CAITSLGRDQAFF
TRBJ2-2 | 17 | few | TRBD2 | TRBV7-6 | TGTGCCAGCAGCGATACTAGACTAGCGGGGATTACCGGGGAGCTGTTTTTT | CASSDTRLAGITGELFF
TRBJ2-2 | 15 | many | NA | TRBV29-1 | TGCAGCGTGTTACGGGACACGACGAACACCGGGGAGCTGTTTTTT | CSVLRDTTNTGELFF
TRBJ2-7 | 12 | NA | TRBD2 | TRBV5-1 | TGCGCCAGCAGCCCGGGGGGGGAAATCTCTTACTTC | CASSPGGEISYF
TRBJ2-2 | 10 | many | NA | TRBV20-1 | TGCAGTGCTAGGTCCGGGGAGCTGTTTTTT | CSARSGELFF
TRBJ2-5 | 13 | many | NA | TRBV11-2 | TGTGCCAGCAGCTTGGGCTATAAAGAGACCCAGTACTTC | CASSLGYKETQYF
TRBJ1-2 | 13 | many | NA | TRBV27 | TGTGCCAGCAGACAACCAAGGGGCGAAGGCTACACCTTC | CASRQPRGEGYTF
TRBJ1-6 | 16 | NA | NA | TRBV20-1 | TGCAGTGCTAGAGATCAACTATGGCCCTATAATTCACCCCTCCACTTT | CSARDQLWPYNSPLHF
TRBJ1-3 | 13 | few | NA | TRBV19 | TGTGCCAGTAGCGAGGCCGAACTGGACACCATATATTTT | CASSEAELDTIYF
TRBJ2-2 | 15 | few | NA | TRBV4-1 | TGCGCCAGCAGCCAACCTAGACGTTCCACCGGGGAGCTGTTTTTT | CASSQPRRSTGELFF
TRBJ2-3 | 16 | NA | TRBD2 | TRBV5-1 | TGCGCCAGCAGCTCAAGACTAGCGTCTGTCACAGATACGCAGTATTTT | CASSSRLASVTDTQYF
TRBJ2-7 | 17 | many | NA | TRBV27 | TGTGCCAGCAGTTTGCGGAGTAGCGCCCGACTCTCCTACGAGCAGTACTTC | CASSLRSSARLSYEQYF
TRBJ1-1 | 15 | few | NA | TRBV7-9 | TGTGCCAGCAGCTTAGCCTCCGCAGGGAACACTGAAGCTTTCTTT | CASSLASAGNTEAFF
TRBJ2-7 | 15 | many | NA | TRBV28 | TGTGCCAGCAGTCACACCGGGACACTGAGCTACGAGCAGTACTTC | CASSHTGTLSYEQYF